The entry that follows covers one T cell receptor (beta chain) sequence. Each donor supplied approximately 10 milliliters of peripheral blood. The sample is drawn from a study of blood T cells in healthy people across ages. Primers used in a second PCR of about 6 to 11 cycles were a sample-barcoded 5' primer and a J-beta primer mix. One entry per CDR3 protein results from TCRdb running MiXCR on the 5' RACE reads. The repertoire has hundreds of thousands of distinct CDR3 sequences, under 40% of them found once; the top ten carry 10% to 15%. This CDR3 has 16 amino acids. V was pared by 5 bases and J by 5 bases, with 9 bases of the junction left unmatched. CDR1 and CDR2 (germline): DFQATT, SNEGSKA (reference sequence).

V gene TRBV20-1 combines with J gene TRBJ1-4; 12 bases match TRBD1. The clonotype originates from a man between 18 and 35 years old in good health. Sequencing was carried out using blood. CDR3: CSAGGTGGITNEKLFF. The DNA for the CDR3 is TGCAGTGCTGGAGGGACAGGGGGCATCACCAATGAAAAACTGTTTTTT.